This T cell receptor beta chain emerged from a study of T cell responses to AZD1222 COVID-19 vaccine. Broader study findings: Vaccine-related CD4 TCRs covered spike, predominating at 160-218 and 743-854.

Assay: immunoSEQ multiplex PCR; the TCRdb copy retains only in-frame clones and omits some. The data contain about 140,000 clones, 70% to 90% of them seen just once; the ten biggest clones take up 1.5% to 2%. In regard to this clone: Its antigen is currently unknown.

Germline CDR1 SGHVS, CDR2 FNYEAQ. The CDR3 spans 15 residues. V lost 5 bases and J lost 10, with 21 bases in between. The sequencing used peripheral blood, collected on day 0 of AZD1222 vaccination. The receptor's source is an adult in good health. The chain combines TRBV7-6 with TRBJ1-5, with D hard to call. CDR3 loop: CASSEGRALVDPQHF. CDR3 DNA sequence: TGTGCCAGCAGCGAGGGTCGGGCCCTAGTGGACCCCCAGCATTTT.